Sequencing of this TCR beta chain was carried out in a study of shared clonotypes between healthy human individuals. CDR3 length: 12 residues. Assay used: immunoSEQ multiplex PCR; TCRdb lists only in-frame clones, some missing. The sample holds millions of clones; about 92% are singletons and the top ten take about 0.13%. The chain uses TRBV21-1 and TRBJ2-7; the tabulated D call, TRBD2, remains unverified against the DNA. TRBV21-1 is annotated as a pseudogene. This TCR was sampled from a man between 18 and 29 years old in good health. The material sequenced was naive CD4+ T cells sorted from blood. Documented subset: CD45RA+ positively selected. The CDR3 protein is CASSKPRGEQYF. The CDR3 nucleotides are TGTGCCAGCAGCAAGCCACGGGGCGAGCAGTACTTC.